The rows below give T cell receptor beta chains drawn from one sample of a study of T-cell memory formation after mild COVID-19. TCRdb independently ran MiXCR on the 5' RACE reads; one entry per CDR3 protein. The sample records 270,000 or so distinct CDR3 sequences, approximately 15% being singletons. The material sequenced was PBMCs or a T cell subset sorted from them (not recorded which). The receptors here all came from a young man who had mild COVID-19 (a few samples of this study predate the infection). Cell type and time point are not known. CDR3s include the opening cysteine and the closing phenylalanine or tryptophan. D genes are given only for firm matches. Not every row has a clone size; where given, it reads once, few, many or a size class.

v_call,clone_size,j_call,d_call,cdr3_nt,cdr3_aa
TRBV7-8,.,TRBJ2-1,.,TGTGCCAGCAGCTCCTATCCATCCATCATCAATGAGCAGTTCTTC,CASSSYPSIINEQFF
TRBV4-3,.,TRBJ1-2,.,TGCGCCAGCAGCCAAGATGGGGGTAGCTATGGCTACACCTTC,CASSQDGGSYGYTF
TRBV5-8,few,TRBJ2-7,.,TGTGCCAGCAGCTTAGGGGGAGCGGCCGAGCAGTACTTC,CASSLGGAAEQYF
TRBV9,.,TRBJ2-7,.,TGTGCCAGCAGCGTTTCAGGGCGAGCCTACGAGCAGTACTTC,CASSVSGRAYEQYF
TRBV15,.,TRBJ2-3,TRBD1,TGTGCCACCAGCAGAGAGACCGGGACAGGGACAGATACGCAGTATTTT,CATSRETGTGTDTQYF
TRBV25-1,many,TRBJ1-1,.,TGTGCCAGCAGTGAGTCTAAGGACGCGAACACTGAAGCTTTCTTT,CASSESKDANTEAFF
TRBV11-2,few,TRBJ2-4,TRBD1,TGTGCCAGCAGCTTGACAGGGGGAAGCATTCAGTACTTC,CASSLTGGSIQYF
TRBV2,few,TRBJ2-3,TRBD2,TGTGCCAGCAGGCTGGCGGGGGATGGAGATACGCAGTATTTT,CASRLAGDGDTQYF
TRBV7-3,few,TRBJ2-2,.,TGTGCCAGCAGCCTGCGCGGGGCGGCCATGGGGGAGCTGTTTTTT,CASSLRGAAMGELFF
TRBV28,many,TRBJ1-6,.,TGTGCCAGCAGGAGAGAGGGGAATTCACCCCTCCACTTT,CASRREGNSPLHF
TRBV20-1,.,TRBJ2-1,TRBD2,TGCAGTGCTAGAGAGCTAGCGGGGGCCTACAATGAGCAGTTCTTC,CSARELAGAYNEQFF
TRBV25-1,few,TRBJ1-1,.,TGTGCCAGCAGGCCCTACCGGACGGGTACCAACACTGAAGCTTTCTTT,CASRPYRTGTNTEAFF
TRBV3-1,.,TRBJ2-2,.,TGTGCCAGCAGCCAGGTTCTTCCTGGGTTTGGCGGGGAGCTGTTTTTT,CASSQVLPGFGGELFF
TRBV20-1,few,TRBJ2-7,TRBD2,TGCAGTGCCCCTCCAAGCGGGGGGGCCTACGAGCAGTACTTC,CSAPPSGGAYEQYF
TRBV3-2,.,TRBJ1-4,.,TGTGCCAGCAGCCCGGACAGGGAGAACGGATTCGAAAAACTGTTTTTT,CASSPDRENGFEKLFF